This TCR beta chain was recovered during a study of metastatic and nonmetastatic thyroid tumors. Germline V gene sequence: CDR1 MDHEN, CDR2 SYDVKM. V was trimmed by 6 bases and J by 8 bases, leaving 20 bases between them. The CDR3 spans 15 residues. Authors' processing steps: Between-group CDR3 differences, defined by clinicopathological status, yielded a distant-metastasis classifier for papillary thyroid cancer. MiXCR was used by TCRdb to re-call the PCR reads. Here the V and J calls rest on TCRdb's processing, not on the authors' analysis. This sample has approximately 9,900 clones, with roughly 9.8% found just once. None of the patients had undergone any treatment ahead of thyroid surgery. This clone ranks as medium-sized.

The TCR comes from a female donor with papillary thyroid cancer or a benign thyroid nodule (not recorded which). Some clones in this sample may be carry-over from other donors' samples. The sample was tumor tissue. V gene TRBV28 combines with J gene TRBJ2-1, with D possibly called TRBD1 or TRBD2 (5 bases each). This CDR3 is CASRSPGRSFHEQFF. For the CDR3, the DNA is TGTGCCAGCAGAAGCCCGGGACGGTCTTTCCATGAGCAGTTCTTC.